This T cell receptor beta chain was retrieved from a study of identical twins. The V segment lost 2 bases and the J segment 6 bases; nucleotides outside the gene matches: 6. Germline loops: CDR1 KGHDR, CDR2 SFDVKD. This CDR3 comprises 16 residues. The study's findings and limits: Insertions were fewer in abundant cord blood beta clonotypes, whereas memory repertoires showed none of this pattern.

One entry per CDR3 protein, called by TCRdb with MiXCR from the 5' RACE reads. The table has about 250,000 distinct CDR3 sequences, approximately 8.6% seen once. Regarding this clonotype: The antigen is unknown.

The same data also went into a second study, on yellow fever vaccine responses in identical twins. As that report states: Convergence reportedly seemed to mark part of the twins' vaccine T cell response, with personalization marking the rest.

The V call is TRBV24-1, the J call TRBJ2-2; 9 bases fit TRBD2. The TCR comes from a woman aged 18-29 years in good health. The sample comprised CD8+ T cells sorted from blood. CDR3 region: CATSDWREGSSGELFF. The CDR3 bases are TGTGCCACCAGTGATTGGCGGGAGGGATCGTCCGGGGAGCTGTTTTTT.